A selection of T cell receptor beta chains follows, all from one sample in a study of T cell responses to AZD1222 COVID-19 vaccine. Sequencing was performed with immunoSEQ multiplex PCR; in TCRdb, only in-frame clones are kept and a portion is missing. Among 98,000 or so clones, about nine tenths were seen once, and the ten largest hold under 20%. Source: peripheral blood, taken on day 0 of AZD1222 vaccination. The receptor source for this set is an adult in good health. The CDR3 runs from the conserved cysteine through the conserved F or W. A D gene is named only where the DNA matches it firmly. Part of the rows lack a size; the others show once, few, many or a class for expanded clones.

D gene: -
clone size: -
V gene: TRBV27
J gene: TRBJ1-5
CDR3 protein: CASSPILGGNQPQHF
CDR3 DNA: TGTGCCAGCAGTCCCATTTTGGGTGGCAATCAGCCCCAGCATTTT

D gene: -
clone size: -
V gene: TRBV7-2
J gene: TRBJ1-2
CDR3 protein: CASSLGEADYYGYTF
CDR3 DNA: TGTGCCAGCAGCTTAGGAGAGGCTGACTACTATGGCTACACCTTC

D gene: -
clone size: -
V gene: TRBV5-8
J gene: TRBJ2-7
CDR3 protein: CASSSVQRAIHYEQYF
CDR3 DNA: TGTGCCAGCAGCTCTGTCCAGAGGGCCATTCACTACGAGCAGTACTTC

D gene: -
clone size: -
V gene: TRBV13
J gene: TRBJ2-5
CDR3 protein: CASSLEWDGKETQYF
CDR3 DNA: TGTGCCAGCAGCTTAGAATGGGACGGTAAAGAGACCCAGTACTTC

D gene: -
clone size: -
V gene: TRBV4-1
J gene: TRBJ1-2
CDR3 protein: CASSQAIGDYGYTF
CDR3 DNA: TGCGCCAGCAGCCAAGCGATAGGAGACTATGGCTACACCTTC

D gene: TRBD1
clone size: -
V gene: TRBV19
J gene: TRBJ1-2
CDR3 protein: CASSWENRGLGGYTF
CDR3 DNA: TGTGCCAGTAGCTGGGAAAACAGGGGGCTGGGAGGCTACACCTTC

D gene: -
clone size: once
V gene: TRBV7-9
J gene: TRBJ2-7
CDR3 protein: CASSSPPSEGASYEQYF
CDR3 DNA: TGTGCCAGCAGCTCCCCTCCAAGCGAAGGGGCGTCCTACGAGCAGTACTTC

D gene: -
clone size: -
V gene: TRBV4-1
J gene: TRBJ1-5
CDR3 protein: CASSQDVPGFIGNQPQHF
CDR3 DNA: TGCGCCAGCAGCCAAGATGTACCGGGTTTCATTGGCAATCAGCCCCAGCATTTT

D gene: -
clone size: -
V gene: TRBV10-1
J gene: TRBJ1-1
CDR3 protein: CASSESGAGDTEAFF
CDR3 DNA: TGCGCCAGCAGTGAGTCCGGGGCGGGGGACACTGAAGCTTTCTTT

D gene: TRBD1
clone size: -
V gene: TRBV19
J gene: TRBJ2-7
CDR3 protein: CASSRTGGYEQYF
CDR3 DNA: TGTGCCAGTAGTAGGACAGGGGGCTACGAGCAGTACTTC

D gene: TRBD1
clone size: once
V gene: TRBV3-1/TRBV3-2
J gene: TRBJ1-1
CDR3 protein: CASSPAGQGSEAFF
CDR3 DNA: TGTGCCAGCAGCCCTGCAGGACAGGGGTCTGAAGCTTTCTTT

D gene: -
clone size: -
V gene: TRBV27
J gene: TRBJ2-7
CDR3 protein: CASRRKWNEQYF
CDR3 DNA: TGTGCCAGCAGACGGAAGTGGAACGAGCAGTACTTC

D gene: -
clone size: -
V gene: TRBV15
J gene: TRBJ2-1
CDR3 protein: CATSREMGPGEQFF
CDR3 DNA: TGTGCCACCAGCAGAGAAATGGGGCCTGGTGAGCAGTTCTTC

D gene: TRBD1
clone size: -
V gene: TRBV11-2
J gene: TRBJ1-2
CDR3 protein: CASSSGTGAREDGYTF
CDR3 DNA: TGTGCCAGCAGCTCCGGGACAGGGGCCAGGGAGGATGGCTACACCTTC

D gene: -
clone size: -
V gene: TRBV10-3
J gene: TRBJ1-2
CDR3 protein: CAISEIGSGGYTF
CDR3 DNA: TGTGCCATCAGTGAGATAGGGTCTGGTGGCTACACCTTC

D gene: -
clone size: -
V gene: TRBV29-1
J gene: TRBJ1-1
CDR3 protein: CSVDRTGNTEAFF
CDR3 DNA: TGCAGCGTTGACCGGACGGGGAACACTGAAGCTTTCTTT

D gene: -
clone size: -
V gene: TRBV4-1
J gene: TRBJ2-3
CDR3 protein: CASSQGGGAEDTQYF
CDR3 DNA: TGCGCCAGCAGCCAAGGTGGGGGGGCCGAAGATACGCAGTATTTT

D gene: -
clone size: -
V gene: TRBV12-5
J gene: TRBJ1-2
CDR3 protein: CASGLDENYGYTF
CDR3 DNA: TGTGCTAGTGGTTTGGATGAGAACTATGGCTACACCTTC

D gene: TRBD2
clone size: -
V gene: TRBV6-5
J gene: TRBJ2-7
CDR3 protein: CASSPGLAATYEQYF
CDR3 DNA: TGTGCCAGCAGTCCCGGACTAGCGGCTACCTACGAGCAGTACTTC

D gene: -
clone size: -
V gene: TRBV13
J gene: TRBJ1-2
CDR3 protein: CASSLATNYGYTF
CDR3 DNA: TGTGCCAGCAGCTTAGCCACAAACTATGGCTACACCTTC

D gene: -
clone size: once
V gene: TRBV13
J gene: TRBJ1-1
CDR3 protein: CASSLMGGNTEAFF
CDR3 DNA: TGTGCCAGCAGCTTGATGGGGGGGAACACTGAAGCTTTCTTT

D gene: TRBD2
clone size: -
V gene: TRBV6-6
J gene: TRBJ2-3
CDR3 protein: CASRAGGQGDTQYF
CDR3 DNA: TGTGCCAGCAGAGCGGGGGGGCAGGGAGATACGCAGTATTTT

D gene: -
clone size: -
V gene: TRBV18
J gene: TRBJ2-1
CDR3 protein: CASSPPWLEDEQFF
CDR3 DNA: TGTGCCAGCTCACCACCGTGGTTAGAGGATGAGCAGTTCTTC

D gene: TRBD2
clone size: -
V gene: TRBV7-7
J gene: TRBJ2-3
CDR3 protein: CASSIGTSGTDTQYF
CDR3 DNA: TGTGCTAGCAGCATAGGGACTAGCGGAACAGATACGCAGTATTTT

D gene: -
clone size: -
V gene: TRBV9
J gene: TRBJ2-2
CDR3 protein: CASSVAGTLKAGELFF
CDR3 DNA: TGTGCCAGCAGCGTAGCCGGGACTCTCAAGGCCGGGGAGCTGTTTTTT

D gene: TRBD2
clone size: -
V gene: TRBV4-1
J gene: TRBJ2-1
CDR3 protein: CASSKLTSGGTSYNEQFF
CDR3 DNA: TGCGCCAGCAGTAAACTGACTAGCGGGGGAACTTCCTACAATGAGCAGTTCTTC

D gene: TRBD2
clone size: -
V gene: TRBV10-1
J gene: TRBJ2-3
CDR3 protein: CASSENPGLVGESSTDTQYF
CDR3 DNA: TGCGCCAGCAGTGAGAACCCGGGACTAGTGGGGGAGTCTAGCACAGATACGCAGTATTTT

D gene: -
clone size: -
V gene: TRBV18
J gene: TRBJ2-3
CDR3 protein: CASSPAGGPADTQYF
CDR3 DNA: TGTGCCAGCTCACCAGCAGGGGGGCCCGCAGATACGCAGTATTTT

D gene: TRBD1
clone size: -
V gene: TRBV2
J gene: TRBJ1-1
CDR3 protein: CASSEAGRGGQVGNTEAFF
CDR3 DNA: TGTGCCAGCAGTGAAGCGGGCCGAGGGGGCCAGGTAGGGAACACTGAAGCTTTCTTT

D gene: TRBD1
clone size: -
V gene: TRBV27
J gene: TRBJ2-7
CDR3 protein: CASSPRQGAYEQYF
CDR3 DNA: TGTGCCAGCAGTCCTCGACAGGGGGCATACGAGCAGTACTTC

D gene: -
clone size: -
V gene: TRBV7-8
J gene: TRBJ1-4
CDR3 protein: CASSPEINEKLFF
CDR3 DNA: TGTGCCAGCAGCCCAGAAATAAATGAAAAACTGTTTTTT

D gene: TRBD1
clone size: -
V gene: TRBV4-2
J gene: TRBJ1-4
CDR3 protein: CASSQGQRNEKLFF
CDR3 DNA: TGTGCCAGCAGCCAGGGACAGCGTAATGAAAAACTGTTTTTT

D gene: -
clone size: once
V gene: TRBV7-3
J gene: TRBJ2-1
CDR3 protein: CASSPGHQKYNEQFF
CDR3 DNA: TGTGCCAGCAGCCCGGGACACCAGAAGTACAATGAGCAGTTCTTC

D gene: -
clone size: -
V gene: TRBV18
J gene: TRBJ1-4
CDR3 protein: CASSPGDLGKLFF
CDR3 DNA: TGTGCCAGCTCACCGGGGGACCTCGGGAAACTGTTTTTT

D gene: TRBD1
clone size: -
V gene: TRBV5-8
J gene: TRBJ2-7
CDR3 protein: CASDRGQGVYEQYF
CDR3 DNA: TGTGCCAGCGATAGGGGGCAGGGCGTCTACGAGCAGTACTTC

D gene: TRBD1
clone size: -
V gene: TRBV5-1
J gene: TRBJ1-5
CDR3 protein: CASSLDRGGQPQHF
CDR3 DNA: TGCGCCAGCAGCTTGGACAGGGGAGGACAGCCCCAGCATTTT

D gene: -
clone size: -
V gene: TRBV24-1
J gene: TRBJ2-1
CDR3 protein: CATSESDPYNEQFF
CDR3 DNA: TGTGCCACCTCCGAGTCGGACCCATACAATGAGCAGTTCTTC

D gene: -
clone size: once
V gene: TRBV11-2
J gene: TRBJ2-7
CDR3 protein: CASSLGDDGQYF
CDR3 DNA: TGTGCCAGCAGCTTAGGAGACGACGGGCAGTACTTC

D gene: -
clone size: -
V gene: TRBV14
J gene: TRBJ1-1
CDR3 protein: CASSRWAVNTEAFF
CDR3 DNA: TGTGCCAGCAGCCGTTGGGCCGTGAACACTGAAGCTTTCTTT

D gene: -
clone size: -
V gene: TRBV19
J gene: TRBJ1-1
CDR3 protein: CASSIGRDTEAFF
CDR3 DNA: TGTGCCAGTAGCATCGGTCGGGATACTGAAGCTTTCTTT

D gene: TRBD2
clone size: -
V gene: TRBV3-1/TRBV3-2
J gene: TRBJ2-1
CDR3 protein: CASSSLGGPNEQFF
CDR3 DNA: TGTGCCAGCAGCTCACTGGGAGGGCCGAATGAGCAGTTCTTC

D gene: -
clone size: -
V gene: TRBV3-1/TRBV3-2
J gene: TRBJ1-3
CDR3 protein: CASSRPLGSGNTIYF
CDR3 DNA: TGTGCCAGCAGCAGGCCGTTGGGCTCTGGAAACACCATATATTTT

D gene: -
clone size: -
V gene: TRBV30
J gene: TRBJ1-1
CDR3 protein: CAWGPRGRGLEAFF
CDR3 DNA: TGTGCCTGGGGGCCCCGGGGGCGCGGGCTTGAAGCTTTCTTT

D gene: -
clone size: -
V gene: TRBV11-2
J gene: TRBJ2-1
CDR3 protein: CASSLGGRSNEQFF
CDR3 DNA: TGTGCCAGCAGCTTGGGGGGTAGAAGCAATGAGCAGTTCTTC

D gene: TRBD1
clone size: -
V gene: TRBV19
J gene: TRBJ2-7
CDR3 protein: CASSHETGGYEQYF
CDR3 DNA: TGTGCCAGTAGTCACGAGACAGGGGGATACGAGCAGTACTTC